Reported below is one T cell receptor beta chain. The data stem from a study of blood T cell repertoires in COVID-19. This CDR3 has 14 residues. Germline assignment: CDR1 DFQATT and CDR2 SNEGSKA (reference sequence). J gave up 8 bases and V 3 bases, and 9 bases lay outside the gene matches. Method: immunoSEQ multiplex PCR; TCRdb's copy keeps in-frame clones and lacks some. This sample has hundreds of thousands of clones, with more than 85% found just once. Cohorts were based on clinical histories the participants reported. This receptor was taken from a woman in her sixties who had recovered from COVID-19. Sequencing was done on a sample of PBMCs or T cells enriched from blood (not recorded which). This chain connects TRBV20-1 to TRBJ1-4; 7 positions match TRBD1. The CDR3 protein is CSASSTGKNEKLFF. The DNA for the CDR3 is TGCAGTGCTAGTTCGACAGGGAAGAACGAAAAACTGTTTTTT.